The source of this TCR beta chain is a study of shared clonotypes between healthy human individuals. The CDR3 extends over 13 amino acids. Germline V gene lookup returns CDR1 SNHLY and CDR2 FYNNEI. The V end was cut by 8 bases, the J end by 1 base, with 9 bases between. TCRdb keeps only in-frame clones here, not all; method: immunoSEQ multiplex PCR. This table has some 550,000 clones, 95% to 98% appearing once. The sequence was collected from a woman in her 30s in good health. V is TRBV2 and J is TRBJ1-3; possible D gene TRBD1, 5 bases. Sequencing used naive CD4+ T cells sorted from blood. Stated subset: CD45RA+ positively selected. The CDR3 bases are TGTGCCAGCGGGGGAAGTTCTGGAAACACCATATATTTT. Translated: CASGGSSGNTIYF.